One T cell receptor beta chain is described in this entry. The target antigen is unknown. Each TCR beta library was made by quantitative 5'-RACE that incorporated molecular barcodes. Each CDR3 protein gets one entry after TCRdb re-called the 5' RACE reads with MiXCR. The sample includes 150,000 to 200,000 distinct CDR3 sequences, 10% to 15% of them seen just once. This sample is part of a study of CD8 T cells in ankylosing spondylitis. General study findings and limits: The study looked at matched synovial fluid samples from ankylosing spondylitis patients. Disease-linked clones were reported to be significantly enriched there. Clones linked to the disease showed a CD8+ phenotype. They occurred at relatively low frequencies in peripheral blood. What seemed typical of ankylosing spondylitis blood was a TCR beta motif built from under 10 highly homologous variants.

This TCR derives from a female donor with ankylosing spondylitis or in good health (not recorded which). Material: blood, either unsorted or a sorted T cell fraction (not recorded which).

DNA of the CDR3: TGTGCCAGCAGTTACGGGGCGTTCAATGAGCAGTTCTTC. This gives the protein CASSYGAFNEQFF. The genes are TRBV6-2 or TRBV6-3 and TRBJ2-1; D is possibly TRBD1 (5 bases). Per germline, CDR1 MNHEY and CDR2 SVGEGT. Trimming took 2 bases from V and 6 from J, leaving 8 bases between them. CDR3 size: 13 residues.